These 8 T cell receptor beta chains were all obtained from the same sample, sequenced in a study of T cell repertoires in ileal Crohn's disease. Clones were read by immunoSEQ multiplex PCR, and TCRdb kept only the in-frame ones, dropping some. Of about 11,000 clones in the sample, about four fifths are singletons; the top ten hold roughly 7.4%. Time point here: neoterminal ileum biopsy at postoperative endoscopy, about 6 months after surgery. The sample consisted of ileal tissue. The receptors shown here come from an adult with Crohn's disease.

The chain recombines TRBV7-2 with TRBJ1-2; D gene ambiguous. V dropped 4 bases and J dropped 4 bases, with 10 bases sitting between them. In germline, CDR1 is SGHTA, CDR2 FQGNSA. The CDR3 has 13 amino acids. CDR3 region: CASSSGGGYGYTF. The CDR3 DNA reads as TGTGCCAGCAGCTCCGGTGGCGGCTATGGCTACACCTTC.

The J gene is TRBJ2-5, the V gene TRBV5-1, with D perhaps TRBD2 (6 bases). The CDR3 contains 15 residues. Per the germline V gene, CDR1 is SGHRS and CDR2 is YFSETQ. The V and J ends lost 0 bases and 1 base respectively, with 10 bases between them. CDR3 bases: TGCGCCAGCAGCTTGGCCCGGGGGATCCAAGAGACCCAGTACTTC. It yields the protein CASSLARGIQETQYF. The variable domain in full, completed from reference TRBV5-1 and TRBJ2-5, reads KAGVTQTPRYLIKTRGQQVTLSCSPISGHRSVSWYQQTPGQGLQFLFEYFSETQRNKGNFPGRFSGRQFSNSRSEMNVSTLELGDSALYLCASSLARGIQETQYFGPGTRLLVL.

The gene calls are TRBV25-1 and TRBJ2-7, with D possibly TRBD2 on 5 matching bases. CDR1 MGHDK and CDR2 SYGVNS come from the germline V gene. The V gene lost 4 bases and the J gene lost 1 base, with 8 bases spanning the gap. The CDR3 is made up of 13 amino acids. CDR3 protein: CASSGAGSYEQYF. The CDR3 region has the DNA TGTGCCAGCAGTGGGGCGGGTTCCTACGAGCAGTACTTC.

The CDR3 nucleotides read TGTGCCAGCAGCCCGCGGAACACCGGGGAGCTGTTTTTT. Protein: CASSPRNTGELFF. The rearrangement joins TRBV7-2 to TRBJ2-2, with D hard to call. This CDR3 comprises 13 residues. Germline V CDR1 and CDR2: SGHTA, FQGNSA. V lost 5 bases, J lost 1 base, and 5 bases lay in between.

The rearrangement uses TRBV4-2 and TRBJ1-2; TRBD1 is a possible D gene (5 bases). The germline gives CDR1 LGHNA, CDR2 YNFKEQ. V was pared by 1 base and J by 0 bases, with 15 bases between. This CDR3 is 17 amino acids long. The CDR3 DNA is TGTGCCAGCAGCCAAGCTGTCGGGGGGAGAGCTAACTATGGCTACACCTTC. Translated, it gives CASSQAVGGRANYGYTF.

The chain carries TRBV7-9 and TRBJ1-2; D ambiguous. Germline V CDR1 and CDR2: SEHNR, FQNEAQ (reference sequence). V shed 4 bases and J shed 7 bases, with 16 bases lying between them. There are 14 residues in the CDR3. The CDR3 here is CASSSTLEESGYTF. The CDR3 DNA is TGTGCCAGCAGCTCTACGTTAGAAGAGAGTGGCTACACCTTC. The full variable domain, rest sourced from reference TRBV7-9 and TRBJ1-2, is DTGVSQNPRHKITKRGQNVTFRCDPISEHNRLYWYRQTLGQGPEFLTYFQNEAQLEKSRLLSDRFSAERPKGSFSTLEIQRTEQGDSAMYLCASSSTLEESGYTFGSGTRLTVV.

The rearrangement links TRBV7-2 to TRBJ1-2; the D gene is possibly TRBD1 (6 bases). Germline-derived CDR1 and CDR2 are SGHTA and FQGNSA. The CDR3 has 14 residues. Trimming took off 5 bases at V and 2 bases at J, with 12 bases between the two ends. This chain's CDR3 is CASSPVTGNYGYTF. Here the CDR3 DNA reads TGTGCCAGCAGCCCCGTTACAGGGAACTATGGCTACACCTTC.

In this sample, this clone turned up once. This chain links TRBV4-1 with TRBJ1-2; D remains unclear. The CDR3 loop spans 12 amino acids. V was trimmed by 1 base and J by 9 bases, leaving 9 bases between them. Germline V gene data show CDR1 as MGHRA and CDR2 as YSYEKL. The CDR3 reads CASSQGGMSYTF. CDR3 sequence (DNA): TGCGCCAGCAGCCAAGGCGGGATGAGCTACACCTTC.